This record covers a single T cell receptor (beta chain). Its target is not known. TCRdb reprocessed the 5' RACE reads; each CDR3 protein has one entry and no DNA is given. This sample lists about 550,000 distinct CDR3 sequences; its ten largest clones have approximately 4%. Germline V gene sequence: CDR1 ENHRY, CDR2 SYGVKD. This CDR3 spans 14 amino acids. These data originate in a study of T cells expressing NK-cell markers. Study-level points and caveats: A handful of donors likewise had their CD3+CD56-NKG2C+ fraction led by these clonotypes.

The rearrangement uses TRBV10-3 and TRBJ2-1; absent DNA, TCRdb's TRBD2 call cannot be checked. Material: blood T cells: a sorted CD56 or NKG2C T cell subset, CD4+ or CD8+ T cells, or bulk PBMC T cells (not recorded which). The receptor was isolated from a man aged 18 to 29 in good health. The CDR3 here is CATSGGEKGGRQFF.